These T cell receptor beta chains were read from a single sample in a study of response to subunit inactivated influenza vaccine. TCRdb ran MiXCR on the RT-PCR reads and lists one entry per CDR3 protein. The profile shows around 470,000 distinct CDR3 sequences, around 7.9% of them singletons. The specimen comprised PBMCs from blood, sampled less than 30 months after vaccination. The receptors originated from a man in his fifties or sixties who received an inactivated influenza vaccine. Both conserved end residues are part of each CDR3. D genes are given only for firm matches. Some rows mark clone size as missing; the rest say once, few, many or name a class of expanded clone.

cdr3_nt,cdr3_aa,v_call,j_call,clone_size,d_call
TGCAGCGTTGAAACGTTACCGGGCGCGGAGCAGTACTTC,CSVETLPGAEQYF,TRBV29-1,TRBJ2-7,few,-
TGTGCCAGCAGAAGGGCTTATAATGAAAAACTGTTTTTT,CASRRAYNEKLFF,TRBV28,TRBJ1-4,few,-
TGTGCCAGCAGCTCTAGACCCCAGGGTCAACAATATAATTCACCCCTCCACTTT,CASSSRPQGQQYNSPLHF,TRBV11-2,TRBJ1-6,few,-
TGCAGTGCTAGATGGAGCAATGAGCAGTTCTTC,CSARWSNEQFF,TRBV20-1,TRBJ2-1,-,-
TGTGCCAGCAGCACCACCCATCGCGGCACAGATACGCAGTATTTT,CASSTTHRGTDTQYF,TRBV7-2,TRBJ2-3,-,-
TGTGCCAGCAGCCTGCCTACAGGGTACTCTGGAAACACCATATATTTT,CASSLPTGYSGNTIYF,TRBV5-6,TRBJ1-3,few,-
TGCAGTGCTAGGGAAAACGGGGGCTCCTACGAGCAGTACTTC,CSARENGGSYEQYF,TRBV20-1,TRBJ2-7,few,-
TGCAGCGTTGACCAGGGATACCTGGTGGAGGGTACGCAGTATTTT,CSVDQGYLVEGTQYF,TRBV29-1,TRBJ2-3,many,-
TGTGCCAGCTCACGGACAGGGGACCAGACCCATAGCAATCAGCCCCAGCATTTT,CASSRTGDQTHSNQPQHF,TRBV18,TRBJ1-5,-,TRBD1
TGTGCCAGCAGTTTAGGCAGGGGGCGAAATGAGCAGTTCTTC,CASSLGRGRNEQFF,TRBV28,TRBJ2-1,many,TRBD1
TGTGCCACCAGTGATTCGAGGTACAGGGCCTACGAGCAGTACTTC,CATSDSRYRAYEQYF,TRBV24-1,TRBJ2-7,-,-
TGTGCCAGCCACTCCGTACGCGGGAGTCGCTACAATGAGCAGTTCTTC,CASHSVRGSRYNEQFF,TRBV27,TRBJ2-1,once,TRBD2
TGCGCCAGCAGCCACAAGGCGATAAGCACGGGACCCTGGAACACTGAAGCTTTCTTT,CASSHKAISTGPWNTEAFF,TRBV4-1,TRBJ1-1,-,-
TGTGCCAGCAGCCTTCGGAGTAACACAGATACGCAGTATTTT,CASSLRSNTDTQYF,TRBV7-9,TRBJ2-3,many,-
TGTGCCAGCAGCTTAGAGAGGAGTTATGGCTACACCTTC,CASSLERSYGYTF,TRBV7-2,TRBJ1-2,many,-
TGCAGTGCTAGCGGATCGAATAATGCCTACGAGCAGTACTTC,CSASGSNNAYEQYF,TRBV20-1,TRBJ2-7,few,-
TGTGCCAGCAGCGTCGGGACAAAGGGCAACGAGCAGTACTTC,CASSVGTKGNEQYF,TRBV9,TRBJ2-7,few,-
TGCGCCAGCAGCTCGCCTACTAGCGGGGGGGCGAGCAACGAGCAGTACTTC,CASSSPTSGGASNEQYF,TRBV5-1,TRBJ2-7,few,TRBD2